The source of this T cell receptor (beta chain) is a study of CD8 T cells in ankylosing spondylitis. Notes on the study in general: Blood from ankylosing spondylitis patients appeared to carry a characteristic eight-variant TCR beta motif. Disease-associated clones were CD8+ and fairly uncommon in peripheral blood.

This CDR3 contains 14 residues. The germline V and J ends were trimmed by 0 bases and 3 bases, with 7 bases remaining between them. Germline CDR1 and CDR2: MNHEY and SVGAGI. This clonotype was recorded many times. What it recognizes is unknown. A single record per CDR3 protein comes from TCRdb applying MiXCR to the 5' RACE reads. The profile shows about 460,000 distinct CDR3 sequences, about 5.7% of them singletons. Sequencing was done on a sample of blood, either unsorted or a sorted T cell fraction (not recorded which). The chain has TRBV6-5 and TRBJ2-3; D not certain. This sequence originates from a male donor with ankylosing spondylitis. The CDR3 nucleotides are TGTGCCAGCAGTTACTCGAGGTCAACAGATACGCAGTATTTT. Protein: CASSYSRSTDTQYF.